The present TCR beta chain was sequenced within a study of blood T cell repertoires in COVID-19. Background on the study: Both acute and convalescent COVID-19 samples were obtained from the United States, Italy and Spain. T cells, B-cell-depleted T cells, or PBMCs provided the cDNA or gDNA that served as material.

Looked up from germline, CDR1 is MNHEY and CDR2 is SVGAGI. The length of the CDR3 is 12 residues. Trimming took off 6 bases at V and 3 bases at J, with 8 bases between the two ends. This table comes from immunoSEQ multiplex PCR, and its TCRdb copy is limited to in-frame clones, with some not included. The data show about 240,000 clones, around 90% seen once. Input material: PBMCs or T cells enriched from blood (not recorded which). The clonotype originates from a woman aged 25-40 years with acute COVID-19. This chain links TRBV6-5 with TRBJ1-1; D remains ambiguous. As DNA, the CDR3 is TGTGCCAGCAGATATATTTACACTGAAGCTTTCTTT. Translating it yields CASRYIYTEAFF.